Below, 23 T cell receptor beta chains from the same sample are listed, as sequenced in a study of beta chain features in type 1 diabetes. Their target antigens are unknown. Sequencing targeted expressed TCRB transcripts, as all isolated RNA had been reverse transcribed. Libraries were prepared by immunoSEQ multiplex PCR; TCRdb keeps only in-frame clonotypes and omits some of them. The sample lists some 160,000 clones; 7% to 9.5% were seen once. Overall study findings and caveats: TCRB CDR3s from Type 1 diabetes patients were moderately but significantly shorter in all four CD4+ subsets.

Sequencing was carried out using central memory CD4+ T cells from blood. Every receptor here comes from a woman aged 25 to 39 with type 1 diabetes.

The chain uses TRBV15 and TRBJ2-5; possible D gene TRBD2, 6 bases. This CDR3 has 16 residues. Germline CDR1 and CDR2: LNHNV and YYDKDF (reference sequence). V was trimmed by 1 base and J by 2 bases, leaving 14 bases between them. The CDR3 DNA follows: TGTGCCACCAGCAGAGGTGGGAGAGCGGGTCAAGAGACCCAGTACTTC. It codes for CATSRGGRAGQETQYF. The whole variable domain, filled in from reference TRBV15 and TRBJ2-5, reads DAMVIQNPRYQVTQFGKPVTLSCSQTLNHNVMYWYQQKSSQAPKLLFHYYDKDFNNEADTPDNFQSRRPNTSFCFLDIRSPGLGDTAMYLCATSRGGRAGQETQYFGPGTRLLVL.

This clone has more than one count but fewer than ten. This chain joins TRBV5-1 and TRBJ2-2; possibly TRBD1 for D (6 bases). CDR1 SGHRS and CDR2 YFSETQ come from the germline V gene. The CDR3 extends over 15 amino acids. Trimming cost V 4 bases and J 2 bases, with 12 bases left between them. The CDR3 DNA sequence: TGCGCCAGCAGCCCTCGGACAGCTAACACCGGGGAGCTGTTTTTT. Translation gives CASSPRTANTGELFF.

The chain uses TRBV30 and TRBJ2-3, with a tentative D call TRBD1 (6 bases). Germline V gene lookup returns CDR1 GTSNPN and CDR2 SVGIG (reference sequence). The CDR3 is 15 amino acids. Trimming removed 0 bases at V and 3 bases at J, with 13 bases between. As DNA, the CDR3 is TGTGCCTGGAGTGTAGGAGGCCAGGGGACAGATACGCAGTATTTT. Protein sequence: CAWSVGGQGTDTQYF.

This clone showed up many times. This chain uses TRBV28 with TRBJ1-4, with 7 bases lining up with TRBD1. Per germline, CDR1 MDHEN and CDR2 SYDVKM. CDR3 length: 16 residues. With V trimmed by 7 bases and J by 8 bases, 16 bases remained unmatched. The DNA for the CDR3 is TGTGCCAGCACCATTTGGGGTCCAGGGGGGTCGGAAAAACTGTTTTTT. This encodes CASTIWGPGGSEKLFF.

The chain combines TRBV30 with TRBJ1-2; 7 bases map to TRBD1. From germline, CDR1 is GTSNPN and CDR2 SVGIG (reference sequence). Trimming took 3 bases from V and 4 from J; bases not matched to a gene: 8. This CDR3 comprises 14 residues. CDR3 DNA: TGTGCCTGGAGCCGGACAGGTGGGGGCTATGGCTACACCTTC. Translation: CAWSRTGGGYGYTF.

The chain couples TRBV7-3 to TRBJ2-3, with 14 bases matching TRBD2. V shed 5 bases, J shed 4 bases, and the junction held 5 bases outside the gene matches. Germline lookup yields CDR1 SGHTA and CDR2 FQGTGA. The CDR3 sequence is 16 residues long. The CDR3 nucleotides are TGTGCCAGCAGCGAAATGGGACTAGCGGGAGCAGATACGCAGTATTTT. Translation: CASSEMGLAGADTQYF.

This clone has just a few counts. V and J are TRBV2 and TRBJ1-5, with TRBD1 matching over 8 bases. The CDR3 extends over 16 amino acids. Looked up from germline, CDR1 is SNHLY and CDR2 is FYNNEI. After removal of 7 bases from V and 6 bases from J, the junction contained 14 bases not matched to a gene. The CDR3 region is CASKSSAGGSGQPQHF. CDR3 DNA: TGTGCCAGCAAATCTTCGGCAGGGGGCTCGGGTCAGCCCCAGCATTTT.

This clone was detected only a few times. Compared with germline, one end of the junction differs, possibly owing to a read error. The chain combines TRBV30 with TRBJ2-7, with 8 bases that match TRBD1. The CDR3 spans 11 residues. The germline gives CDR1 GTSNPN, CDR2 SVGIG (reference sequence). The CDR3 here is CAWSSGTGLQF. In DNA form, the CDR3 reads TGTGCCTGGAGTTCCGGGACAGGCCTCCAATTC.

This clone has only a few counts. CDR3 sequence reads: CASTRRTGEQYF. CDR3 nucleotide sequence: TGTGCCAGCACCCGGAGGACGGGGGAGCAGTACTTC. The chain carries TRBV6-5 and TRBJ2-7; a weak D match, TRBD2 (5 bases). This CDR3 is built from 12 residues. Trimming left V 7 bases short and J 7 bases short, with 14 bases between. From germline, CDR1 is MNHEY and CDR2 SVGAGI.

The chain couples TRBV30 to TRBJ1-3; D ambiguous. CDR3 length equals 11 residues. V was shortened by 3 bases and J by 4 bases, with 4 bases between the two germline ends. Germline lookup yields CDR1 GTSNPN and CDR2 SVGIG (reference sequence). CDR3: CAWSQGNTIYF. The CDR3 DNA reads TGTGCCTGGAGCCAGGGAAACACCATATATTTT.

This clone turned up a few times. The J gene is TRBJ2-2, the V gene TRBV19, with TRBD2 identical over 7 bases. V was pared by 7 bases and J by 6 bases, with 8 bases of the junction left unmatched. Germline-derived CDR1 and CDR2 are LNHDA and SQIVND (reference sequence). This CDR3 comprises 14 residues. CDR3 amino acids: CASITRELAGELFF. CDR3 sequence (DNA): TGTGCCAGTATAACGCGGGAGCTCGCCGGGGAGCTGTTTTTT. The entire variable domain, with the rest obtained from reference TRBV19 and TRBJ2-2, is as follows: DGGITQSPKYLFRKEGQNVTLSCEQNLNHDAMYWYRQDPGQGLRLIYYSQIVNDFQKGDIAEGYSVSREKKESFPLTVTSAQKNPTAFYLCASITRELAGELFFGEGSRLTVL.

This chain uses TRBV11-2 with TRBJ1-4; 7 bases match TRBD1. The length of the CDR3 is 14 residues. With 5 bases clipped from V and 8 bases from J, the junction kept 8 bases outside the gene matches. The V gene's germline CDR1 is SGHAT and CDR2 FQNNGV. The CDR3: CASSPTGIGEKLFF. CDR3 nucleotides: TGTGCCAGCAGCCCGACAGGGATAGGCGAAAAACTGTTTTTT.

The chain employs TRBV18 and TRBJ2-3; D may be TRBD1 (6 bases). Germline V gene sequence: CDR1 KGHSH, CDR2 LQKENI. CDR3 length equals 14 residues. V was clipped by 2 bases and J by 3 bases, with 9 bases between them. CDR3: CASSPGQMTDTQYF. DNA of the CDR3: TGTGCCAGCTCACCAGGACAGATGACAGATACGCAGTATTTT.

The chain recombines TRBV11-2 with TRBJ2-1, with 13 bases aligning to TRBD2. V lost 5 bases to trimming and J lost 0 bases; unmatched junction nucleotides: 1. The CDR3 has 16 residues. The germline gives CDR1 SGHAT, CDR2 FQNNGV. The CDR3 sequence: CASSRTSGSSYNEQFF. In nucleotides, the CDR3 is TGTGCCAGCAGCCGGACTAGCGGGAGCTCCTACAATGAGCAGTTCTTC.

This clone was picked up a small number of times. The gene calls are TRBV30 and TRBJ1-4, with a tentative D call TRBD1 (5 bases). The germline V gene has CDR1 GTSNPN and CDR2 SVGIG (reference sequence). Trimming stripped 4 bases from V and 5 bases from J, with 11 bases between. The CDR3 is 13 residues long. In nucleotides, the CDR3 is TGTGCCTGGACGATGAACAGGAATGAAAAACTGTTTTTT. Protein: CAWTMNRNEKLFF.

V and J are TRBV6-6 and TRBJ1-2; TRBD1 might be the D (5 bases). This CDR3 has 14 residues. The ends were cut back, 5 bases at V and 4 bases at J, with 14 bases in the middle. Germline CDR1 is MNHNY and CDR2 is SVGAGI (reference sequence). As DNA, the CDR3 is TGTGCCAGCAGTGTCCAGGGCGGGGGCTATGGCTACACCTTC. The encoded protein is CASSVQGGGYGYTF.

The chain has TRBV7-9 and TRBJ2-5, with D perhaps TRBD1 (5 bases). V was pared by 1 base and J by 5 bases, with 8 bases between. The germline gives CDR1 SEHNR, CDR2 FQNEAQ (reference sequence). This CDR3 region has 13 residues. The CDR3 nucleotides read TGTGCCAGCAGCTTAGAGGGGTCGGAGACCCAGTACTTC. Translated: CASSLEGSETQYF.

The chain couples TRBV25-1 to TRBJ2-3; 12 bases map to TRBD1. The germline gives CDR1 MGHDK, CDR2 SYGVNS. V shed 5 bases, J shed 7 bases, and the junction held 7 bases outside the gene matches. The CDR3 totals 15 residues. CDR3 bases: TGTGCCAGCAGTCCCGCGGGACAGGGGGCTCATACGCAGTATTTT. This translates into CASSPAGQGAHTQYF.

This clone was counted a few times. The CDR3 region is CASSLAASQYYNEQFF. Here the CDR3 DNA reads TGTGCCAGCAGCTTAGCGGCTAGCCAATACTACAATGAGCAGTTCTTC. The rearrangement links TRBV7-3 to TRBJ2-1; D might be TRBD2 (5 bases). Germline values: CDR1 SGHTA, CDR2 FQGTGA. CDR3 length: 16 residues. Trimming pared 2 bases from V and 3 bases from J, leaving 14 bases between. The entire variable domain, with the rest obtained from reference TRBV7-3 and TRBJ2-1, is as follows: GAGVSQTPSNKVTEKGKYVELRCDPISGHTALYWYRQSLGQGPEFLIYFQGTGAADDSGLPNDRFFAVRPEGSVSTLKIQRTERGDSAVYLCASSLAASQYYNEQFFGPGTRLTVL.

In its sample, this clone was seen a few times. The genes are TRBV2 and TRBJ2-1; D might be TRBD2 (5 bases). This CDR3 contains 12 residues. Germline V lookup: CDR1 SNHLY, CDR2 FYNNEI. Trimming pared 7 bases from V and 4 bases from J, leaving 8 bases between. CDR3 in amino acids: CASTSGYNEQFF. The CDR3 nucleotides read TGTGCCAGCACCTCGGGGTACAATGAGCAGTTCTTC.

Only a few counts were recorded for this clone. V usage is TRBV6-6 and J usage is TRBJ1-5, with 7 bases aligning to TRBD1. This CDR3 is 13 amino acids long. Losses at the gene ends were 6 bases for V and 7 bases for J; bases not matched to a gene: 6. From germline, CDR1 is MNHNY and CDR2 SVGAGI (reference sequence). In DNA form, the CDR3 reads TGTGCCAGCAGCTACGACAGGGCACAGCCCCAGCATTTT. Protein product: CASSYDRAQPQHF.

This clone came up a few times. The chain is built from TRBV28 and TRBJ1-5; D uncertain. The germline V gene has CDR1 MDHEN and CDR2 SYDVKM. The V end lost 6 bases, the J end lost 3 bases, and 6 bases lay between the germline ends. The CDR3 covers 12 residues. DNA for the CDR3: TGTGCCAGCAGAATATACAATCAGCCCCAGCATTTT. Its protein product is CASRIYNQPQHF. Supplemented by reference TRBV28 and TRBJ1-5, the full variable domain reads DVKVTQSSRYLVKRTGEKVFLECVQDMDHENMFWYRQDPGLGLRLIYFSYDVKMKEKGDIPEGYSVSREKKERFSLILESASTNQTSMYLCASRIYNQPQHFGDGTRLSIL.

This clone was found once. V is TRBV19 and J is TRBJ1-2; a weak D match, TRBD1 (5 bases). The CDR3 is 15 residues long. Deletions cut 5 bases from V and 4 bases from J, with 17 bases between. Germline V gives CDR1 LNHDA, CDR2 SQIVND (reference sequence). CDR3 DNA: TGTGCCAGTAGTCCACGACAAAGGGGACTCTATGGCTACACCTTC. It specifies CASSPRQRGLYGYTF.